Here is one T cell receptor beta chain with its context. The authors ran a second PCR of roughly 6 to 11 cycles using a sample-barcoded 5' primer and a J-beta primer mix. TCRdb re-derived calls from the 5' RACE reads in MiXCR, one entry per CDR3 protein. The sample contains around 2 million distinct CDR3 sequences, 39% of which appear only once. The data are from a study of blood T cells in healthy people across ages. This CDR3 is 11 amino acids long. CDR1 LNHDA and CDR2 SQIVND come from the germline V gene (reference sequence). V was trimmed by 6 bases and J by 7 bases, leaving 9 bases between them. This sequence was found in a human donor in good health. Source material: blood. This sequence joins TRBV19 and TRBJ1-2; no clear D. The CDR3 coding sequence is TGTGCCAGTAGGGATCCTACTGGCTACACCTTC. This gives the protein CASRDPTGYTF.